The source of this T cell receptor (beta chain) is a study of CD4 and CD8 cells across lung adenocarcinoma regions. At least ten counts were recorded for this clonotype. V lost 4 bases, J lost 12 bases, and 13 bases stayed unmatched. Germline-derived CDR1 and CDR2 are MNHNS and SASEGT. The length of the CDR3 is 15 residues. Localized lung adenocarcinoma, a non-small cell lung cancer, affected the donors. Each CDR3 protein is one row after TCRdb ran MiXCR on the PCR reads. The table has about 19,000 distinct CDR3 sequences, around 50% seen once; the top ten hold around a third. The sample comprised CD8+ T cells from the margin of a lung tumor. The gene calls are TRBV6-1 and TRBJ2-1; 9 bases align to TRBD2. The sequence derives from a male donor with lung adenocarcinoma. The CD4 and CD8 labels of this study may be unreliable. The CDR3 loop reads CASSAKLAGVNGQFF. As DNA, the CDR3 is TGTGCCAGCAGTGCCAAATTAGCGGGAGTAAACGGGCAGTTCTTC.